This T cell receptor (beta chain) is drawn from a study of molecular identifiers for immune sequencing clone quantification. The CDR3 is made up of 13 amino acids. CDR1 is LNHDA, CDR2 SQIVND, per germline (reference sequence). Trimming shortened V by 3 bases and J by 4 bases, and 7 bases separated the two germline ends. Using its own MiXCR run on the PCR reads, TCRdb lists one record per CDR3 protein. The sample comprises some 580,000 distinct CDR3 sequences, roughly 25% of which are singletons, and 0.78% rests with the top ten. The TCR originated in a human donor in good health. Some libraries in this study had Jurkat cell RNA spiked in. The chain employs TRBV19 and TRBJ1-5; D is ambiguous. The sequencing input was naive CD8+ T cells from blood, with Jurkat cell RNA spiked in. Subset meaning: FACS-sorted CD8+CD4-CCR7+CD45RA+ naive T cells. CDR3 sequence reads: CASSIGENQPQHF. CDR3 DNA: TGTGCCAGTAGTATTGGAGAGAATCAGCCCCAGCATTTT.